These 20 T cell receptor beta chains came from one sample sequenced in a study of T cells in Graves' hyperthyroidism and ophthalmopathy. Amplified TCR beta CDR3 regions came from RNA transcripts. Using the HTBI primer set, a first-round RT-PCR was run on the TCR CDR3. TCRdb used MiXCR to reprocess the multiplex PCR reads, holding one entry per CDR3 protein. The sample includes around 450,000 distinct CDR3 sequences, roughly 14% of them seen just once. Sequencing input: blood. These receptors came from a woman younger than 35 with Graves' hyperthyroidism.

V usage is TRBV7-3 and J usage is TRBJ2-2, with 8 bases fitting TRBD1. Germline assignment: CDR1 SGHTA and CDR2 FQGTGA. The junction had 3 bases not matched to a gene; V was cut back by 1 base and J by 5 bases. This CDR3 is 15 amino acids long. The CDR3 spells CASSLNRQGTGELFF. The CDR3 region has the DNA TGTGCCAGCAGCTTAAATCGACAGGGGACCGGGGAGCTGTTTTTT.

This clonotype was observed many times. The CDR3 DNA reads as TGCAGCGCTTGGAGGGATAGCGGGGACGAGCAGTACTTC. Its protein is CSAWRDSGDEQYF. V and J are TRBV29-1 and TRBJ2-7; 8 nucleotides match TRBD2. J was trimmed by 5 bases and V by 7 bases; bases with no gene match: 10. The germline V gene has CDR1 SQVTM and CDR2 ANQGSEA. The CDR3 totals 13 residues.

In its sample, this clonotype was seen a few times. The V call is TRBV29-1, the J call TRBJ2-1; no firm D call. This CDR3 has 12 residues. The V end was cut by 4 bases, the J end by 3 bases, with 7 bases between. Germline CDR1 SQVTM, CDR2 ANQGSEA. The CDR3 DNA follows: TGCAGCGTTGCACTTCACTACAATGAGCAGTTCTTC. This gives the protein CSVALHYNEQFF.

This clonotype has a count of ten or more. This chain links TRBV15 with TRBJ1-4, with D possibly matching TRBD1 (6 bases). Germline V gives CDR1 LNHNV, CDR2 YYDKDF (reference sequence). V was shortened by 3 bases and J by 7 bases, with 12 bases between the two germline ends. This CDR3 has 14 residues. The CDR3 spells CATSRDSGPEKLFF. Written as DNA, the CDR3 is TGTGCCACCAGCAGGGACAGTGGACCTGAAAAACTGTTTTTT.

The chain combines TRBV6-1 with TRBJ1-3; D is unresolved. V was shortened by 5 bases and J by 4 bases, with 15 bases between the two germline ends. The CDR3 has 15 amino acids. Germline-derived CDR1 and CDR2 are MNHNS and SASEGT. CDR3 sequence reads: CASSPDGFMGNTIYF. CDR3 nucleotides: TGTGCCAGCAGTCCGGACGGATTCATGGGAAACACCATATATTTT.

This clonotype was observed many times. The chain recombines TRBV6-2 or TRBV6-3 with TRBJ2-3, with unresolved D. This CDR3 region has 14 residues. The V gene's germline CDR1 is MNHEY and CDR2 SVGEGT. V dropped 2 bases and J dropped 6 bases, with 12 bases sitting between them. The CDR3 coding sequence is TGTGCCAGCAGTTACAAGATCATCGGGGATACGCAGTATTTT. Its translation is CASSYKIIGDTQYF.

The chain couples TRBV6-1 to TRBJ1-4; 10 bases are shared with TRBD1. The CDR3 is made up of 14 amino acids. CDR1 and CDR2 from the germline V gene are MNHNS and SASEGT. V lost 4 bases, J lost 6 bases, and 2 bases stayed unmatched. The CDR3: CASSGQGADEKLFF. As DNA, the CDR3 is TGTGCCAGCAGTGGACAGGGGGCGGATGAAAAACTGTTTTTT.

This clonotype has at least ten counts. The V and J genes are TRBV12-3 or TRBV12-4 and TRBJ2-7; perhaps TRBD1 as D (6 bases). The CDR3 is 14 residues long. The V end was cut by 8 bases, the J end by 6 bases, with 20 bases between. In DNA form, the CDR3 reads TGTGCCAGCCCCCGACAGGTAGCCGGGTCCGAGCAGTACTTC. Translation: CASPRQVAGSEQYF.

This clonotype was picked up a small number of times. The genes are TRBV7-3 and TRBJ2-2; TRBD2 aligns across 7 bases. In germline, CDR1 is SGHTA, CDR2 FQGTGA. CDR3 length: 14 amino acids. V was clipped by 1 base and J by 7 bases; unmatched bases: 3. The CDR3 nucleotides are TGTGCCAGCAGCTTAAGCGGGGGTGACGGGGAGCTGTTTTTT. This translates into CASSLSGGDGELFF.

V and J are TRBV5-1 and TRBJ1-3; no definite D call. The CDR3 sequence is 14 residues long. V was cut by 0 bases and J by 1 base, with 5 bases left in between. CDR1 SGHRS and CDR2 YFSETQ come from the germline V gene. The CDR3 region is CASSLEVSGNTIYF. Written as DNA, the CDR3 is TGCGCCAGCAGCTTGGAAGTTTCTGGAAACACCATATATTTT.

Many counts were recorded for this clonotype. The chain carries TRBV19 and TRBJ1-5, with a weak D call TRBD1 (5 bases). The ends were cut back, 3 bases at V and 4 bases at J, with 10 bases in the middle. This CDR3 spans 14 amino acids. Germline V gives CDR1 LNHDA, CDR2 SQIVND (reference sequence). The CDR3 protein is CASSMGQSNQPQHF. CDR3 in DNA: TGTGCCAGTAGTATGGGGCAGTCAAATCAGCCCCAGCATTTT.

In this sample, this clonotype turned up many times. This chain joins TRBV2 and TRBJ1-2; D unresolved. CDR1 is SNHLY and CDR2 is FYNNEI in the germline V gene. Trimming shortened V by 5 bases and J by 3 bases, and 13 bases separated the two germline ends. The CDR3 has 14 amino acids. In nucleotides, the CDR3 is TGTGCCAGCAGTCTACAAGGGAGGGACTATGGCTACACCTTC. Its translation: CASSLQGRDYGYTF. Based on the CDR3 plus reference TRBV2 and TRBJ1-2, the full variable domain is EPEVTQTPSHQVTQMGQEVILRCVPISNHLYFYWYRQILGQKVEFLVSFYNNEISEKSEIFDDQFSVERPDGSNFTLKIRSTKLEDSAMYFCASSLQGRDYGYTFGSGTRLTVV.

This clonotype has ten or more counts. V gene TRBV19 combines with J gene TRBJ1-5; tentatively, D is TRBD1 (5 bases). The CDR3 has 14 residues. Germline V CDR1 and CDR2: LNHDA, SQIVND (reference sequence). V gave up 6 bases and J gave up 7 bases, with 16 bases separating them. CDR3 amino acids: CASRAMTGVQPQHF. The DNA of the CDR3 is TGTGCCAGTAGGGCCATGACGGGGGTCCAGCCCCAGCATTTT.

This clonotype turned up a few times. A much bigger clone sits one base away, suggesting this may be a read error. The J gene is TRBJ2-7, the V gene TRBV30; possible D gene TRBD1, 5 bases. Trimming removed 2 bases at V and 8 bases at J, with 16 bases between. CDR1 and CDR2 (germline): GTSNPN, SVGIG (reference sequence). The CDR3 extends over 13 amino acids. As DNA, the CDR3 is TGTGCCTGGAGTCAGACAGATCCGGGCAAGCAGTACTTC. Amino acid sequence: CAWSQTDPGKQYF. Full variable domain (missing parts from reference TRBV30 and TRBJ2-7): SQTIHQWPATLVQPVGSPLSLECTVEGTSNPNLYWYRQAAGRGLQLLFYSVGIGQISSEVPQNLSASRPQDRQFILSSKKLLLSDSGFYLCAWSQTDPGKQYFGPGTRLTVT.

The CDR3 nucleotides are TGTGCCACCAGTGACCCGGGACTAGCGGGAGGCCCCCCCCACACAGATACGCAGTATTTT. Encoded protein: CATSDPGLAGGPPHTDTQYF. The rearrangement links TRBV24-1 to TRBJ2-3, with TRBD2 matching over 15 bases. There are 20 residues in the CDR3. Germline-derived CDR1 and CDR2 are KGHDR and SFDVKD. With 4 bases clipped from V and 2 bases from J, the junction kept 12 bases outside the gene matches.

This chain links TRBV12-3 or TRBV12-4 with TRBJ1-2; no firm D call. CDR3 size: 13 residues. Trimming took off 5 bases at V and 6 bases at J, with 13 bases between the two ends. The DNA of the CDR3 is TGTGCCAGCAGTCTTGGACCGGCTGATGGCTACACCTTC. Translation gives CASSLGPADGYTF.

This clonotype was seen at least ten times. The V call is TRBV7-2, the J call TRBJ1-5, with D uncertain. This CDR3 region has 13 residues. CDR1 is SGHTA and CDR2 is FQGNSA in the germline V gene. V dropped 6 bases and J dropped 3 bases, with 9 bases sitting between them. This chain's CDR3 is CASSRASNQPQHF. DNA of the CDR3: TGTGCCAGCAGTCGGGCCTCCAATCAGCCCCAGCATTTT. Using reference TRBV7-2 and TRBJ1-5 for the parts outside the CDR3, the full variable domain is GAGVSQSPSNKVTEKGKDVELRCDPISGHTALYWYRQSLGQGLEFLIYFQGNSAPDKSGLPSDRFSAERTGGSVSTLTIQRTQQEDSAVYLCASSRASNQPQHFGDGTRLSIL.

This clonotype was counted many times. This chain joins TRBV6-5 and TRBJ2-5; a possible D gene is TRBD2 (6 bases). V gave up 2 bases and J gave up 2 bases, with 9 bases separating them. CDR1 is MNHEY and CDR2 is SVGAGI in the germline V gene. This CDR3 comprises 14 residues. The CDR3 protein is CASSYGGFQETQYF. CDR3 bases: TGTGCCAGCAGTTACGGAGGGTTTCAAGAGACCCAGTACTTC.

This clonotype was seen ten or more times. V is TRBV13 and J is TRBJ2-1; D ambiguous. Trimming cost V 5 bases and J 0 bases, with 23 bases left between them. The germline CDR1 and CDR2 sequences are PRHDT and FYEKMQ (reference sequence). This CDR3 contains 19 residues. The chain's CDR3 is CASSLRRPGSYSSYNEQFF. CDR3 bases: TGTGCCAGCAGCCTAAGACGACCCGGATCCTATAGCTCCTACAATGAGCAGTTCTTC.

This clonotype was found many times. The rearrangement uses TRBV29-1 and TRBJ2-1; 12 bases agree with TRBD1. Germline V gene data show CDR1 as SQVTM and CDR2 as ANQGSEA. Trimming took 2 bases from V and 7 from J; bases not matched to a gene: 6. The CDR3 totals 15 residues. In DNA form, the CDR3 reads TGCAGCGTTGAACCACGGGACAGGGGGCGAAATGAGCAGTTCTTC. Protein: CSVEPRDRGRNEQFF.